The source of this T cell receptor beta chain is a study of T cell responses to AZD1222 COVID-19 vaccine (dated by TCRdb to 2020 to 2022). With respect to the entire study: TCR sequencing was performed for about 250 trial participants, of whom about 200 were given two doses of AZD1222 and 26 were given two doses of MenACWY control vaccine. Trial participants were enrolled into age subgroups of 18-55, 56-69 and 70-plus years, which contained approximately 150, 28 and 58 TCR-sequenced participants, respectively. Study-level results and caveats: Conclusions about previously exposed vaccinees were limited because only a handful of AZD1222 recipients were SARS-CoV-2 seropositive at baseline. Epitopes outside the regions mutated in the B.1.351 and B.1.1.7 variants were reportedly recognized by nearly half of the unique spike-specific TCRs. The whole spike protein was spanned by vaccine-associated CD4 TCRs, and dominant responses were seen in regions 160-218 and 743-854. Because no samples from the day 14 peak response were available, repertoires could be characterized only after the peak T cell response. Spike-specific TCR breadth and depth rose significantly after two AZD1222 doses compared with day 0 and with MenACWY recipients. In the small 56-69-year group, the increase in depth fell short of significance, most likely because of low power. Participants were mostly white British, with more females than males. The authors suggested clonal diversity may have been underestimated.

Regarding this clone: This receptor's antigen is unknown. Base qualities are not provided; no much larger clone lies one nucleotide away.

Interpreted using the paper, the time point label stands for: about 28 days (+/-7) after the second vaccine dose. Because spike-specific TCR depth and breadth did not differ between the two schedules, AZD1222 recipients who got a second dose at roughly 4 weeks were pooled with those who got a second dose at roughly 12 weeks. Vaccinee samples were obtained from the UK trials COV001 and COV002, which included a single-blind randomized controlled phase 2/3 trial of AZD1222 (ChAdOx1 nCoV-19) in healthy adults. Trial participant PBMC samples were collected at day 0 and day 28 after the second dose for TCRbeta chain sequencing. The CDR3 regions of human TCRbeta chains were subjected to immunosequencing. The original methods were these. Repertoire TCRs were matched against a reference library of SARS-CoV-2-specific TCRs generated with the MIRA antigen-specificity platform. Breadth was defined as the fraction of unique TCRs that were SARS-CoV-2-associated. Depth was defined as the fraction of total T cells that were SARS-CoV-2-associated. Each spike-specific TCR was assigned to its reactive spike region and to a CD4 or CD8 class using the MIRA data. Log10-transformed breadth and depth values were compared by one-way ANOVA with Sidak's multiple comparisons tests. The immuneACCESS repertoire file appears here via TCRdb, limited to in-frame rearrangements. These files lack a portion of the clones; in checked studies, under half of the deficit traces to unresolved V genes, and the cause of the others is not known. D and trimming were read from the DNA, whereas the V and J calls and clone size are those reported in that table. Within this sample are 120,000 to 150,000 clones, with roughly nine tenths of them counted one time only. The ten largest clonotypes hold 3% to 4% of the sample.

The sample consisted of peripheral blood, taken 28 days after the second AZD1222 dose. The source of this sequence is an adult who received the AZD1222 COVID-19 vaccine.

The DNA sequence reads TGTGCCAGCAGCTTTGGCGGAGATACGCAGTATTTT. Its amino acids are CASSFGGDTQYF. The sequence joins TRBV11-3 to TRBJ2-3; no D gene can be assigned with confidence. The germline V gene gives CDR1 as SGHNT and CDR2 as YENEEA. From the cysteine up to the phenylalanine, the CDR3 has a length of 12 residues. Only CDR3 DNA remains: 36 bases, in frame from the first base. The germline ends are 6 bases apart after V is trimmed by 3 bases and J by 5 bases.